Below, 24 T cell receptor beta chains from the same sample are listed, as sequenced in a study of shared T cell receptors in the human thymus. Measured with immunoSEQ multiplex PCR; TCRdb has only the in-frame clones, and not every one. The sample includes more than 550,000 clones, more than 75% of them seen just once. This same sample was also taken into another study, of human thymus T cells.

Input material: thymocytes. The receptor source for this set is a boy under three years old with a congenital heart defect.

In regard to this clone: Other DNA sequences in this sample translate to the same CDR3. The V and J genes are TRBV4-1 and TRBJ1-6; D call uncertain. The CDR3 length is 17 residues. Germline CDR1 MGHRA, CDR2 YSYEKL. Trimming stripped 2 bases from V and 0 bases from J, with 11 bases between. CDR3 in amino acids: CASSQSRGSSYNSPLHF. The CDR3 region has the DNA TGCGCCAGCAGCCAATCCCGAGGGAGCTCCTATAATTCACCCCTCCACTTT.

This clone came up a few times. The chain has TRBV4-3 and TRBJ1-1; 8 bases line up with TRBD1. V was pared by 5 bases and J by 0 bases, with 5 bases of the junction left unmatched. In germline, CDR1 is LGHNA, CDR2 YSLEER. This CDR3 has 15 amino acids. The CDR3 DNA is TGCGCCAGCAGCGCGGCAGGGGGCTTGAACACTGAAGCTTTCTTT. Translation: CASSAAGGLNTEAFF.

The chain is built from TRBV4-1 and TRBJ1-5, with 10 bases fitting TRBD1. CDR1 is MGHRA, CDR2 YSYEKL, per germline. CDR3 length: 16 amino acids. V gave up 0 bases and J gave up 4 bases; unmatched junction bases: 3. CDR3 protein: CASSQDDRGRNQPQHF. In nucleotides, the CDR3 is TGCGCCAGCAGCCAAGATGACAGGGGGCGAAATCAGCCCCAGCATTTT.

The chain couples TRBV9 to TRBJ2-7, with 7 bases lining up with TRBD2. Germline assignment: CDR1 SGDLS and CDR2 YYNGEE. Trimming at V came to 0 bases and at J to 2 bases, leaving 5 bases not matched to a gene. The CDR3 is 15 residues long. This chain's CDR3 is CASSVAGGSPYEQYF. The CDR3 DNA sequence: TGTGCCAGCAGCGTAGCTGGCGGGAGTCCCTACGAGCAGTACTTC.

V usage is TRBV5-1 and J usage is TRBJ2-2, with 7 positions matching TRBD2. Germline V gene sequence: CDR1 SGHRS, CDR2 YFSETQ. The V gene end was trimmed by 5 bases and the J gene end by 0 bases; junction bases not matched to a gene: 7. The CDR3 is 16 residues long. CDR3 residues: CASRYGGLANTGELFF. The CDR3, as DNA: TGCGCCAGCAGATACGGGGGGTTAGCGAACACCGGGGAGCTGTTTTTT. The whole variable domain, filled in from reference TRBV5-1 and TRBJ2-2, reads KAGVTQTPRYLIKTRGQQVTLSCSPISGHRSVSWYQQTPGQGLQFLFEYFSETQRNKGNFPGRFSGRQFSNSRSEMNVSTLELGDSALYLCASRYGGLANTGELFFGEGSRLTVL.

The chain combines TRBV14 with TRBJ2-7, with 7 positions matching TRBD2. CDR1 SGHDN and CDR2 FVKESK come from the germline V gene. This CDR3 has 15 amino acids. Germline trimming cut 6 bases from V and 0 bases from J; bases unmatched to any gene: 8. CDR3 protein: CASRLLARLSYEQYF. The CDR3 DNA follows: TGTGCCAGCAGACTACTAGCGCGGCTCTCCTACGAGCAGTACTTC.

J is TRBJ2-2 and V is TRBV4-1, with 12 bases aligning to TRBD1. This CDR3 is built from 17 residues. The ends lost 4 bases at V and 8 bases at J; junction bases unmatched: 11. CDR1 is MGHRA and CDR2 is YSYEKL in the germline V gene. The CDR3 protein is CASSRAPGQGARGELFF. The DNA for the CDR3 is TGCGCCAGCAGCCGAGCACCGGGACAGGGGGCGAGAGGGGAGCTGTTTTTT.

This chain connects TRBV7-8 to TRBJ1-2; 7 bases agree with TRBD1. J lost 0 bases, V lost 4 bases, and 5 bases had no gene match. Germline lookup yields CDR1 SGHVS and CDR2 FQNEAQ. The CDR3 sequence is 15 residues long. This chain's CDR3 is CASSSRDRANYGYTF. In DNA form, the CDR3 reads TGTGCCAGCAGCTCGCGGGACAGAGCTAACTATGGCTACACCTTC.

This clone appeared a few times. V is TRBV19 and J is TRBJ1-1; D not resolved. The CDR3 totals 11 residues. The V end was cut by 4 bases, the J end by 8 bases, with 8 bases between. The germline V gene encodes CDR1 LNHDA and CDR2 SQIVND (reference sequence). The CDR3 DNA follows: TGTGCCAGTAGTACTGCGCAAGAAGCTTTCTTT. This encodes CASSTAQEAFF.

This chain connects TRBV19 to TRBJ2-1; D is unresolved. Germline values: CDR1 LNHDA, CDR2 SQIVND (reference sequence). V was trimmed by 3 bases and J by 3 bases, leaving 9 bases between them. CDR3 size: 14 residues. The CDR3 nucleotides read TGTGCCAGTAGTATCCAGGCATACTACAATGAGCAGTTCTTC. It translates to CASSIQAYYNEQFF.

This chain joins TRBV6-6 and TRBJ2-7, with 9 bases that match TRBD2. This CDR3 has 16 residues. The trim removed 6 bases at V and 1 base at J, leaving 10 bases unmatched. Germline V gene lookup returns CDR1 MNHNY and CDR2 SVGAGI (reference sequence). CDR3 bases: TGTGCCAGCAGCCCCCGTCGGACTAGCGCATCCTACGAGCAGTACTTC. This translates into CASSPRRTSASYEQYF.

This clone occurred a few times. Written as DNA, the CDR3 is TGTGCCAGCAGTTCGGCTACGCGGGGAACAGATACGCAGTATTTT. The encoded protein is CASSSATRGTDTQYF. This chain links TRBV6-4 with TRBJ2-3, with a weak D call TRBD2 (6 bases). The CDR3 sequence is 15 residues long. The germline gives CDR1 MRHNA, CDR2 SNTAGT. Trimming stripped 5 bases from V and 3 bases from J, with 15 bases between.

The genes are TRBV6-1 and TRBJ1-1; no clear D. The CDR3 extends over 15 amino acids. Germline V gene lookup returns CDR1 MNHNS and CDR2 SASEGT. The V end lost 4 bases, the J end lost 3 bases, and 15 bases lay between the germline ends. CDR3: CASSGSPGRHTEAFF. The CDR3 DNA reads as TGTGCCAGCAGTGGCAGCCCGGGTAGACACACTGAAGCTTTCTTT.

The rearrangement uses TRBV7-9 and TRBJ1-1; D gene unclear. CDR3 length: 13 amino acids. Germline CDR1 SEHNR, CDR2 FQNEAQ (reference sequence). V was pared by 1 base and J by 3 bases, with 6 bases between. This CDR3 is CASSLVQYTEAFF. The CDR3 nucleotides are TGTGCCAGCAGCTTAGTGCAGTACACTGAAGCTTTCTTT.

The chain's CDR3 is CASSTRDSLSYEQYF. The CDR3 coding sequence is TGTGCCAGCAGCACAAGGGACAGTCTTTCCTACGAGCAGTACTTC. The J gene is TRBJ2-7, the V gene TRBV6-6; 7 bases fit TRBD1. Trimming removed 6 bases from V and 1 base from J; junction bases left unmatched: 9. The CDR3 runs 15 residues. Germline V gene data show CDR1 as MNHNY and CDR2 as SVGAGI (reference sequence).

This chain connects TRBV21-1 to TRBJ1-1. TRBV21-1 is tagged as a pseudogene. The length of the CDR3 is 18 residues. The CDR3 DNA sequence: TGTGCCAGCAGCAATCCCCTTTTCGGGGTCCAAGAGGACACTGAAGCTTTCTTT. This encodes CASSNPLFGVQEDTEAFF.

The chain has TRBV15 and TRBJ2-3; a weak D match, TRBD2 (5 bases). The CDR3 has 12 residues. Trimming shortened V by 4 bases and J by 8 bases, and 10 bases separated the two germline ends. The germline V gene encodes CDR1 LNHNV and CDR2 YYDKDF (reference sequence). CDR3 sequence: CATSKRPSTQYF. CDR3 DNA sequence: TGTGCCACCAGCAAGCGGCCGAGTACGCAGTATTTT.

The rearrangement links TRBV30 to TRBJ2-7, with no clear D. There are 13 residues in the CDR3. The germline V and J ends were trimmed by 0 bases and 1 base, with 7 bases remaining between them. Per germline, CDR1 GTSNPN and CDR2 SVGIG (reference sequence). The DNA of the CDR3 is TGTGCCTGGAGTGTAAGCAAGTCCTACGAGCAGTACTTC. Amino acids: CAWSVSKSYEQYF.

V is TRBV5-6 and J is TRBJ2-2; the D gene is possibly TRBD2 (5 bases). CDR1 and CDR2 (germline): SGHDT, YYEEEE. The V gene lost 4 bases and the J gene lost 5 bases, with 15 bases spanning the gap. CDR3 length equals 15 residues. The CDR3 protein is CASSRPGERTGELFF. The CDR3 coding sequence is TGTGCCAGCAGCCGCCCCGGGGAAAGAACCGGGGAGCTGTTTTTT.

The V gene is TRBV19, the J gene TRBJ1-1, with D perhaps matching TRBD1 (6 bases). The germline CDR1 and CDR2 sequences are LNHDA and SQIVND (reference sequence). The V end lost 6 bases, the J end lost 1 base, and 12 bases lay between the germline ends. This CDR3 region has 14 residues. CDR3 nucleotides: TGTGCCAGTAGGGCATACAGGGAGAACACTGAAGCTTTCTTT. Encoded protein: CASRAYRENTEAFF.

This rearrangement joins TRBV5-1 to TRBJ2-1; TRBD2 matches 8 bases. Germline CDR1 reads SGHRS; CDR2 reads YFSETQ. The CDR3 length is 14 residues. Trimming removed 4 bases from V and 14 bases from J; junction bases left unmatched: 14. CDR3 bases: TGCGCCAGCAGCCCCGGGACTAGTTCGGGGGTTGAGTTCTTC. It specifies CASSPGTSSGVEFF.

The V gene is TRBV11-2, the J gene TRBJ2-1; 8 positions agree with TRBD2. V dropped 5 bases and J dropped 2; count of bases not matched to a gene: 11. This CDR3 spans 17 amino acids. Germline V gene data show CDR1 as SGHAT and CDR2 as FQNNGV. CDR3 residues: CASSPGVTSDPYNEQFF. CDR3 coding DNA: TGTGCCAGCAGCCCCGGTGTGACTAGCGACCCCTACAATGAGCAGTTCTTC. The whole variable domain, remainder taken from reference TRBV11-2 and TRBJ2-1, is EAGVAQSPRYKIIEKRQSVAFWCNPISGHATLYWYQQILGQGPKLLIQFQNNGVVDDSQLPKDRFSAERLKGVDSTLKIQPAKLEDSAVYLCASSPGVTSDPYNEQFFGPGTRLTVL.

The chain uses TRBV5-5 and TRBJ1-5, with 12 bases that match TRBD1. CDR3 length: 15 amino acids. J was trimmed by 7 bases and V by 4 bases; bases with no gene match: 6. The germline V gene has CDR1 SGHKS and CDR2 YYEKEE (reference sequence). The CDR3, as DNA: TGTGCCAGCAGCCCGGGACAGGGGGCCGGACAGCCCCAGCATTTT. It encodes CASSPGQGAGQPQHF.

The chain combines TRBV9 with TRBJ2-7; TRBD2 matches at 10 bases. The V gene's germline CDR1 is SGDLS and CDR2 YYNGEE. The CDR3 contains 15 residues. With 3 bases clipped from V and 0 bases from J, the junction kept 3 bases outside the gene matches. CDR3 DNA: TGTGCCAGCAGCGAAGCGGGAGGGGACTCCTACGAGCAGTACTTC. This sequence encodes CASSEAGGDSYEQYF.